Listed below are T cell receptor beta chains from one sample, sequenced in a study of vaccination and CD4 T cells after COVID-19. TCRdb ran MiXCR on the PCR reads and lists one entry per CDR3 protein. Here the sample spans about 18,000 distinct CDR3 sequences, approximately 70% being singletons. For these TCRs, the target antigens are not known. Sequencing was done on a sample of CD4+ T cells from blood, cultured in vitro. The receptors here all came from a human donor who had recovered from COVID-19. CDR3s include the opening cysteine and the closing phenylalanine or tryptophan. D genes are given only for firm matches. Only part of the rows carry a size: once, few, many, or a class if the clone is expanded.

CDR3 DNA	CDR3 protein	clone size	D gene	J gene	V gene
TGTGCCACCAGCGGAGGGTTTCGGCCCCAGCATTTT	CATSGGFRPQHF	-	-	TRBJ1-5	TRBV15
TGTGCCAGCAGCTTATTGGGGGGTGCATCTGGGGGCAATCAGCCCCAGCATTTT	CASSLLGGASGGNQPQHF	-	-	TRBJ1-5	TRBV11-2
TGTGCCAGCAGTCCGGGGGACAGGCAGAATGGCTACACCTTC	CASSPGDRQNGYTF	-	TRBD1	TRBJ1-2	TRBV12-3/TRBV12-4
TGTGCCAGCAGTTACTTGGGTAGAAATCAGCCCCAGCATTTT	CASSYLGRNQPQHF	-	-	TRBJ1-5	TRBV6-2/TRBV6-3
TGTGCCAGCAGTGCCTCCGGGACAGGGGACCGGAACTATGGCTACACCTTC	CASSASGTGDRNYGYTF	-	TRBD1	TRBJ1-2	TRBV28
TGTGCCAGCAGCTTAAGGGGCACCGGGGAGCTGTTTTTT	CASSLRGTGELFF	once	-	TRBJ2-2	TRBV7-3
TGTGCCAGTAGTATAACTATCAGGTGGACAGCGAGCAATCAGCCCCAGCATTTT	CASSITIRWTASNQPQHF	-	-	TRBJ1-5	TRBV19
TGTGCCAGCAGCTTAAAGGCCGGGACTAGCGGGAGTTGGATCTACAATGAGCAGTTCTTC	CASSLKAGTSGSWIYNEQFF	-	TRBD2	TRBJ2-1	TRBV7-3
TGTGCCAGCAGTTTGCCGACCCTACTTTATGGCTACACCTTC	CASSLPTLLYGYTF	-	-	TRBJ1-2	TRBV12-3/TRBV12-4
TGTGCCAGCAGCCCCTGGGGGGTACGTGGCTACACCTTC	CASSPWGVRGYTF	-	-	TRBJ1-2	TRBV6-2/TRBV6-3
TGTGCCAGCAGTTTTCTGACTTCACCCCTCCACTTT	CASSFLTSPLHF	-	-	TRBJ1-6	TRBV28
TGTGCCAGTACCCCCCTGGGACTAGCGGGAGCCGGCACGCAGTATTTT	CASTPLGLAGAGTQYF	-	TRBD2	TRBJ2-3	TRBV19
TGTGCCAGCAGGCTGAGTGGCTCTGGGGCCAACGTCCTGACTTTC	CASRLSGSGANVLTF	-	-	TRBJ2-6	TRBV6-1
TGTGCCAGCAGCCCATCGTCGACAGGACCCGGCTACACCTTC	CASSPSSTGPGYTF	-	-	TRBJ1-2	TRBV11-2
TGTGCCAACAGGGAGGGGACCGGGGAGCTGTTTTTT	CANREGTGELFF	-	-	TRBJ2-2	TRBV6-1
TGCAGTGCTAGCGCAGGGGGCACTGAAGCTTTCTTT	CSASAGGTEAFF	-	TRBD1	TRBJ1-1	TRBV20-1
TGCGCCAGCAGCCGAGGGACAGGGGAATACGAGCAGTACTTC	CASSRGTGEYEQYF	-	TRBD1	TRBJ2-7	TRBV4-3
TGTGCCAGCAGTGTCACCTACGAGCAGTACTTC	CASSVTYEQYF	once	-	TRBJ2-7	TRBV27
TGTGCCTGGAGTAGGGCACTCCGGCGGACTGGGGCCAACGTCCTGACTTTC	CAWSRALRRTGANVLTF	-	-	TRBJ2-6	TRBV30
TGTGCCAGCACCCAGGGATCCCACGAGCAGTACTTC	CASTQGSHEQYF	-	-	TRBJ2-7	TRBV6-1
TGTGCCAGCAGTCCCCCCGGGGGGCTCGCCTATGGCTACACCTTC	CASSPPGGLAYGYTF	-	-	TRBJ1-2	TRBV28
TGTGCCAGCAGCCCCAGCACCACCTCTGGAAACACCATATATTTT	CASSPSTTSGNTIYF	few	-	TRBJ1-3	TRBV7-2
TGTGCCAGCAGTGAAGGTCGGCTGCGACCCGATCGATCCTCCTACGAGCAGTACTTC	CASSEGRLRPDRSSYEQYF	-	-	TRBJ2-7	TRBV2
TGTGCTATACAGCGGGGCGTCGCAACAGATACGCAGTATTTT	CAIQRGVATDTQYF	-	TRBD2	TRBJ2-3	TRBV6-1
TGCGCCAGCAGCCCCACAGACGGGGCCAATCAGCCCCAGCATTTT	CASSPTDGANQPQHF	-	-	TRBJ1-5	TRBV4-1
TGTGCCTGGACCCTCCACCGGGCGTACTACGGCTACACCTTC	CAWTLHRAYYGYTF	-	-	TRBJ1-2	TRBV30
TGCAGCGTTGAAAGAGGGGCCAGCTCCTACGAGCAGTACTTC	CSVERGASSYEQYF	-	-	TRBJ2-7	TRBV29-1
TGCGCCAGCAGCCAAGTGGAGCGGCCGATAAAGGTCAATGAGCAGTTCTTC	CASSQVERPIKVNEQFF	-	-	TRBJ2-1	TRBV4-1
TGTGCCAGCAGTTTACCAGGGACAGATACGCAGTATTTT	CASSLPGTDTQYF	-	-	TRBJ2-3	TRBV28
TGCGCCAGCAGCTTGGGGGTAGCCTCCTACGAGCAGTACTTC	CASSLGVASYEQYF	-	-	TRBJ2-7	TRBV5-1
TGTGCCAGTAGTCTTGGACAGGCCTCTGAAGCTTTCTTT	CASSLGQASEAFF	-	TRBD1	TRBJ1-1	TRBV19
TGTGCCAGCAGTTTATCGGACAGCTACAAAGAGCAGTACTTC	CASSLSDSYKEQYF	-	-	TRBJ2-7	TRBV27
TGTGCCAGCAGCTTCGGGATTAGGAAAGGGGATGAGCAGTTCTTC	CASSFGIRKGDEQFF	-	-	TRBJ2-1	TRBV7-9
TGTGCCAGCAGACCGGACGAAGTCGCCGGGGAGCTGTTTTTT	CASRPDEVAGELFF	few	-	TRBJ2-2	TRBV6-2/TRBV6-3
TGTGCCAGTAGTCCGCAGAGAGGGGGACCGAAGCTCACAGATACGCAGTATTTT	CASSPQRGGPKLTDTQYF	-	-	TRBJ2-3	TRBV19
TGTGCCACCAGCAGAGATGGGACAGGGGATTCACCCCTCCACTTT	CATSRDGTGDSPLHF	once	TRBD1	TRBJ1-6	TRBV15
TGTGCCATCAGTGCGCCGGACAAGAGCTCCTACGAGCAGTACTTC	CAISAPDKSSYEQYF	once	-	TRBJ2-7	TRBV10-3
TGTGCCAGCAGTTGGGGGCGAGCTAACTATGGCTACACCTTC	CASSWGRANYGYTF	-	-	TRBJ1-2	TRBV6-5